Below are 28 T cell receptor beta chains sequenced from a single sample in a study of prognosis after radiotherapy for stage I lung cancer. With two-round multiplex PCR, TCR beta CDR3 sequences were amplified from genomic DNA. Initially, in first-round PCR, primers specific to each TRBV and TRBJ gene were used. Each CDR3 protein gets one entry after TCRdb re-called the multiplex PCR reads with MiXCR. The sample has roughly 26,000 distinct CDR3 sequences; about 32% are singletons. This specimen consisted of PBMCs, obtained before or after stereotactic body radiation therapy (not recorded which). Receptor source: a donor aged 50 or older with non-small cell lung cancer.

This clonotype was counted ten times or more. The chain links TRBV6-4 to TRBJ2-7; no firm D call. Trimming cost V 9 bases and J 5 bases, with 32 bases left between them. The germline gives CDR1 MRHNA, CDR2 SNTAGT. This CDR3 contains 18 residues. As DNA, the CDR3 is TGTGCCAGTATTGAGGCAGGTGGGAACTTTGGTCTTTGGAACGAGCAGTACTTC. Amino acid sequence: CASIEAGGNFGLWNEQYF.

A word on this clonotype: With a much larger clone just one base away, this may be a read error. V usage is TRBV7-9 and J usage is TRBJ2-4; perhaps TRBD1 as D (6 bases). V lost 4 bases to trimming and J lost 2 bases, with 12 bases between them. This CDR3 is 15 amino acids long. The germline V gene has CDR1 SEHNR and CDR2 FQNEAQ (reference sequence). CDR3: CASSSAGTTKNIQYF. The CDR3 DNA reads TGTGCCAGCAGCTCAGCCGGGACAACCAAAAACATTCAGTACTTC.

By proportion, this clonotype is medium-sized (0.01 to 0.1%). The rearrangement uses TRBV5-1 and TRBJ1-2; D is undetermined. V was pared by 3 bases and J by 2 bases, with 8 bases between. Germline V gene lookup returns CDR1 SGHRS and CDR2 YFSETQ. This CDR3 has 13 amino acids. The CDR3 spells CASSSHLNYGYTF. The CDR3 DNA follows: TGCGCCAGCAGCTCACACTTAAACTATGGCTACACCTTC.

J is TRBJ2-3 and V is TRBV25-1; the D gene is possibly TRBD2 (5 bases). Trimming removed 6 bases at V and 4 bases at J, with 11 bases between. Germline CDR1 is MGHDK and CDR2 is SYGVNS. This CDR3 has 13 amino acids. CDR3 amino acids: CASRGSVADTQYF. The CDR3 nucleotides read TGTGCCAGCAGGGGGAGCGTGGCAGATACGCAGTATTTT.

A note on this clonotype: One end of the junction is discordant with germline, which a read error may explain. V is TRBV5-6 and J is TRBJ1-5; 7 positions match TRBD1. The CDR3 length is 14 residues. Germline V CDR1 and CDR2: SGHDT, YYEEEE. CDR3 in DNA: TGCGCCAGCAGCCAGACAGGGTCTTGGCAGCCCCAGCATTTT. This sequence encodes CASSQTGSWQPQHF. The variable domain in full, with the rest retrieved from reference TRBV5-6 and TRBJ1-5, is DAGVTQSPTHLIKTRGQQVTLRCSPKSGHDTVSWYQQALGQGPQFIFQYYEEEERQRGNFPDRFSGHQFPNYSSELNVNALLLGDSALYLCASSQTGSWQPQHFGDGTRLSIL.

On this clonotype: Possible read error: a much larger clone is one base away. Without the conserved terminal phenylalanine or tryptophan, this CDR3 likely stems from a read error. CDR3 region: CASSIHKKNTEAFS. The CDR3 DNA reads as TGTGCCAGTAGTATTCACAAGAAGAACACTGAAGCTTTCTCT. This chain uses TRBV19 with TRBJ1-1; D ambiguous. Between the trimmed V and J ends, which lost 3 bases and 1 base, there was a span of 9 bases. Germline V lookup: CDR1 LNHDA, CDR2 SQIVND (reference sequence). The CDR3 extends over 14 amino acids.

This clonotype showed up just once. This sequence is one base from a far larger clone and is likely a read error. The CDR3 loop is CASSRDGSRPDDQFF. DNA of the CDR3: TGTGCCAGCAGCCGGGACGGAAGCAGGCCCGATGATCAGTTCTTC. The chain employs TRBV6-2 or TRBV6-3 and TRBJ2-1; D is tentatively TRBD1 or TRBD2 (5 bases each). Per the germline V gene, CDR1 is MNHEY and CDR2 is SVGEGT. The CDR3 extends over 15 amino acids.

This clonotype was counted ten times or more. The chain has TRBV5-4 and TRBJ2-3; D perhaps matches TRBD1 (5 bases). CDR1 SGHNT and CDR2 YYREEE come from the germline V gene (reference sequence). Trimming pared 4 bases from V and 4 bases from J, leaving 16 bases between. This CDR3 comprises 15 residues. The CDR3 spells CASSPPRVGADTQYF. The CDR3 region has the DNA TGTGCCAGCAGCCCGCCCAGGGTGGGCGCAGATACGCAGTATTTT.

This clonotype was seen many times. The V call is TRBV28, the J call TRBJ1-2; possible D gene TRBD1, 6 bases. V lost 11 bases and J lost 4, with 17 bases in between. CDR1 is MDHEN and CDR2 is SYDVKM in the germline V gene. CDR3 length: 13 amino acids. This CDR3 reads CAGGGTGLYGYTF. DNA for the CDR3: TGTGCCGGGGGCGGAACAGGGCTCTATGGCTACACCTTC.

This clonotype was found many times. V is TRBV6-4 and J is TRBJ2-7; no clear D. Trimming cost V 3 bases and J 0 bases, with 15 bases left between them. This CDR3 is built from 16 residues. Germline V gene data show CDR1 as MRHNA and CDR2 as SNTAGT. The CDR3 nucleotides read TGTGCCAGCAGTGAAGCGTCGGCGGATTACTCCTACGAGCAGTACTTC. Translation: CASSEASADYSYEQYF.

This clonotype is medium-sized in the sample. CDR3 amino acids: CASSLGAGNEQFF. As DNA, the CDR3 is TGTGCCAGCAGCTTAGGGGCAGGGAATGAGCAGTTCTTC. The V call is TRBV7-8, the J call TRBJ2-1; the D gene is possibly TRBD1 (5 bases). Germline CDR1 SGHVS, CDR2 FQNEAQ. Trimming left V 1 base short and J 7 bases short, with 8 bases between. CDR3 size: 13 residues.

This clonotype was seen ten or more times. The chain has TRBV12-3 or TRBV12-4 and TRBJ1-1; 7 bases are shared with TRBD1. Trimming took 6 bases from V and 4 from J; bases not matched to a gene: 8. The CDR3 is 14 residues long. The CDR3 region is CASSSGGDITEAFF. CDR3 coding DNA: TGTGCCAGCAGCTCAGGGGGGGATATCACTGAAGCTTTCTTT.

With regard to this clonotype: With a much larger clone just one base away, this may be a read error. The chain carries TRBV2 and TRBJ2-1, with 7 bases aligning to TRBD2. This CDR3 has 14 residues. Germline V lookup: CDR1 SNHLY, CDR2 FYNNEI. V was pared by 11 bases and J by 7 bases, with 14 bases of the junction left unmatched. Here the CDR3 DNA reads TGTGCCGCCAAGGGCGTTCTAGCGGTTAATGAGCAGTTCTTC. It is translated as CAAKGVLAVNEQFF.

This clonotype was detected ten times or more. The chain recombines TRBV6-1 with TRBJ2-2; D perhaps matches TRBD1 (5 bases). Germline V gene sequence: CDR1 MNHNS, CDR2 SASEGT. This CDR3 has 15 amino acids. Trimming cost V 4 bases and J 1 base, with 10 bases left between them. CDR3 bases: TGTGCCAGCAGTGTCAGGGCCCAGAACACCGGGGAGCTGTTTTTT. Translating it yields CASSVRAQNTGELFF.

Ten or more counts support this clonotype. The CDR3 DNA reads TGTGCCAGCAGCGCAGGAGCGGGACTAGCGGGGAGAGATACGCAGTATTTT. This sequence encodes CASSAGAGLAGRDTQYF. The chain combines TRBV6-1 with TRBJ2-3; 13 positions agree with TRBD2. V was clipped by 6 bases and J by 5 bases; unmatched bases: 11. The CDR3 has 17 amino acids. The germline gives CDR1 MNHNS, CDR2 SASEGT.

This clonotype was recorded at least ten times. The chain couples TRBV20-1 to TRBJ2-1, with 7 positions matching TRBD2. The germline CDR1 and CDR2 sequences are DFQATT and SNEGSKA (reference sequence). The junction had 9 bases not matched to a gene; V was cut back by 3 bases and J by 10 bases. The CDR3 consists of 13 residues. The CDR3 protein is CSARIAGLLEQFF. The CDR3 DNA reads as TGCAGTGCTAGGATAGCGGGCCTTTTAGAGCAGTTCTTC.

The CDR3 reads CASSLDNGQGAGETQYF. The CDR3 nucleotides read TGCGCCAGCAGCTTGGACAATGGACAGGGGGCAGGGGAGACCCAGTACTTC. The J gene is TRBJ2-5, the V gene TRBV5-1; 11 bases match TRBD1. The CDR3 loop spans 17 amino acids. Germline-derived CDR1 and CDR2 are SGHRS and YFSETQ. V shed 0 bases, J shed 5 bases, and the junction held 9 bases outside the gene matches. Full variable domain (outside the CDR3, taken from reference TRBV5-1 and TRBJ2-5): KAGVTQTPRYLIKTRGQQVTLSCSPISGHRSVSWYQQTPGQGLQFLFEYFSETQRNKGNFPGRFSGRQFSNSRSEMNVSTLELGDSALYLCASSLDNGQGAGETQYFGPGTRLLVL.

This clonotype was detected many times. The chain employs TRBV5-4 and TRBJ2-7; D possibly matches TRBD1 or TRBD2 (5 bases each). The CDR3 totals 13 residues. In germline, CDR1 is SGHNT, CDR2 YYREEE (reference sequence). Trimming removed 4 bases at V and 3 bases at J, with 11 bases between. The CDR3 region has the DNA TGTGCCAGCAGCCGGGACCGGGTCTACGAGCAGTACTTC. The encoded protein is CASSRDRVYEQYF.

The chain uses TRBV5-4 and TRBJ2-5; unclear D gene. V gave up 3 bases and J gave up 0 bases, with 3 bases separating them. The CDR3 length is 12 residues. CDR1 and CDR2 from the germline V gene are SGHNT and YYREEE (reference sequence). The CDR3, as DNA: TGTGCCAGCAGCTATAACCAAGAGACCCAGTACTTC. It codes for CASSYNQETQYF.

This clonotype was seen ten or more times. The chain employs TRBV7-3 and TRBJ2-2, with TRBD2 as a possible D gene (7 bases). CDR1 is SGHTA and CDR2 is FQGTGA in the germline V gene. The CDR3 totals 16 residues. Trimming removed 2 bases at V and 0 bases at J, with 10 bases between. The CDR3, as DNA: TGTGCCAGCAGCTTATCGGGGGGCCCGAACACCGGGGAGCTGTTTTTT. This codes for CASSLSGGPNTGELFF.

This clonotype was seen repeatedly, ten times or more. The J gene is TRBJ2-5, the V gene TRBV7-9; possible D gene TRBD2, 5 bases. Looked up from germline, CDR1 is SEHNR and CDR2 is FQNEAQ (reference sequence). CDR3 length equals 12 residues. This chain's CDR3 is CAVGSSQETQYF. In DNA form, the CDR3 reads TGTGCAGTGGGGAGTTCTCAAGAGACCCAGTACTTC.

In its sample, this clonotype was seen many times. V usage is TRBV5-6 and J usage is TRBJ2-7; D unresolved. Trimming took 5 bases from V and 0 from J, leaving 15 bases between them. Germline V gene data show CDR1 as SGHDT and CDR2 as YYEEEE. This CDR3 spans 15 amino acids. The CDR3 bases are TGTGCCAGCAGTCCCCCGGACGGAGCCTCCTACGAGCAGTACTTC. It codes for CASSPPDGASYEQYF.

This chain joins TRBV28 and TRBJ2-3; the D gene is possibly TRBD2 (5 bases). Trimming pared 3 bases from V and 4 bases from J, leaving 26 bases between. Looked up from germline, CDR1 is MDHEN and CDR2 is SYDVKM. The CDR3 consists of 19 residues. The CDR3 region is CASSFFLSGGGITADTQYF. The CDR3 DNA follows: TGTGCCAGCAGTTTCTTCCTGAGCGGAGGTGGGATAACGGCAGATACGCAGTATTTT. Full variable domain (remainder filled in from reference TRBV28 and TRBJ2-3): DVKVTQSSRYLVKRTGEKVFLECVQDMDHENMFWYRQDPGLGLRLIYFSYDVKMKEKGDIPEGYSVSREKKERFSLILESASTNQTSMYLCASSFFLSGGGITADTQYFGPGTRLTVL.

The table lists this clonotype with many counts. The V gene is TRBV19, the J gene TRBJ1-5; 9 bases map to TRBD1. Unmatched junction bases numbered 6, after V lost 5 bases and J lost 4 bases. This CDR3 region has 15 residues. Germline V CDR1 and CDR2: LNHDA, SQIVND (reference sequence). This CDR3 is CASSPWDRANQPQHF. The CDR3 DNA is TGTGCCAGTAGTCCGTGGGACAGGGCGAATCAGCCCCAGCATTTT. Looking up the rest from reference TRBV19 and TRBJ1-5 gives the full variable domain: DGGITQSPKYLFRKEGQNVTLSCEQNLNHDAMYWYRQDPGQGLRLIYYSQIVNDFQKGDIAEGYSVSREKKESFPLTVTSAQKNPTAFYLCASSPWDRANQPQHFGDGTRLSIL.

Points on this clonotype: This likely stems from a read error, as it lies one base from a far larger clone. This sequence joins TRBV7-9 and TRBJ2-7, with no clear D. The germline CDR1 and CDR2 sequences are SEHNR and FQNEAQ (reference sequence). V was cut by 5 bases and J by 4 bases, with 18 bases left in between. The CDR3 is 15 residues long. CDR3 nucleotides: TGTGCCAGCAGCCCCCAGGTGTTGAAAACATACGAGCAGTACTTC. As protein: CASSPQVLKTYEQYF.

Worth noting for this clonotype: A much larger clone differs from this one at a single base, so this may be a read error. The V and J genes are TRBV6-1 and TRBJ2-1, with 10 bases identical to TRBD2. V lost 10 bases to trimming and J lost 9 bases; unmatched junction nucleotides: 15. CDR1 is MNHNS and CDR2 is SASEGT in the germline V gene. The CDR3 sequence is 15 residues long. For the CDR3, the DNA is TGTGCCACCAACCTAGCGGGAGTGCCGGTTTTTGAGCAGTTCTTC. Translating it yields CATNLAGVPVFEQFF.

In this sample, this clonotype is medium-sized. The chain joins TRBV28 to TRBJ1-5; 7 bases are a match to TRBD1. Germline-derived CDR1 and CDR2 are MDHEN and SYDVKM. This CDR3 has 14 amino acids. The junction had 6 bases not matched to a gene; V was cut back by 6 bases and J by 4 bases. The CDR3 DNA sequence: TGTGCCAGCAGGGAGCCGGGACAGAATCAGCCCCAGCATTTT. This codes for CASREPGQNQPQHF.

Points on this clonotype: A much larger clone lies one base from this, so it may be a read error. V usage is TRBV28 and J usage is TRBJ1-1; no clear D. The CDR3 runs to 10 residues. Germline V gene data show CDR1 as MDHEN and CDR2 as SYDVKM. The CDR3 sequence: CSSMRTEAFF. Here the CDR3 DNA reads TGTTCCAGCATGCGGACTGAAGCTTTCTTT.